The text below deals with one T cell receptor beta chain. Sequencing was performed with immunoSEQ multiplex PCR; in TCRdb, only in-frame clones are kept and a portion is missing. The sample has approximately 70,000 clones, approximately 90% seen once. CDR1 and CDR2 (germline): MNHEY, SVGAGI. V shed 4 bases and J 2 bases; nucleotides not matched to a gene: 2. The CDR3 sequence is 15 residues long. This record comes from a study of T cell changes during pregnancy in multiple sclerosis. The source is a female donor in good health, enrolled as a control in a pregnancy study. The chain joins TRBV6-5 to TRBJ2-6; 7 positions match TRBD1. Specimen: peripheral blood, collected in the first trimester of pregnancy. The CDR3 nucleotides are TGTGCCAGCAGTTTGACAGGGACTGGGGCCAACGTCCTGACTTTC. This gives the protein CASSLTGTGANVLTF.